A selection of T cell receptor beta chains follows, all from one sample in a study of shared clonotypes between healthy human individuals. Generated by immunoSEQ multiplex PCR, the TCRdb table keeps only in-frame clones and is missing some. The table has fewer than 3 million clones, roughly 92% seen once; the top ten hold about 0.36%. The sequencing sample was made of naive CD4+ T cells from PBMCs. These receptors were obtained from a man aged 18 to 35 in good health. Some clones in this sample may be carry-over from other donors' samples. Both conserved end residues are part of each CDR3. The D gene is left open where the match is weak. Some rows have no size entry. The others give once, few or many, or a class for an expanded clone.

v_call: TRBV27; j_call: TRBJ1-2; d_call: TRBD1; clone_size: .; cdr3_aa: CASSLTYRDRYSYGYTF; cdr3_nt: TGTGCCAGCAGTTTGACATACCGGGACAGGTACTCCTATGGCTACACCTTC
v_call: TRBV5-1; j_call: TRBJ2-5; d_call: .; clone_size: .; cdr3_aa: CASSPRVGGGETQYF; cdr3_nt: TGCGCCAGCAGCCCACGGGTGGGCGGAGGAGAGACCCAGTACTTC
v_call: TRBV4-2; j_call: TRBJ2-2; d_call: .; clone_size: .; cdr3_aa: CASSEGRGGLNTGELFF; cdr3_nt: TGTGCCAGCAGCGAGGGTCGAGGCGGGTTGAACACCGGGGAGCTGTTTTTT
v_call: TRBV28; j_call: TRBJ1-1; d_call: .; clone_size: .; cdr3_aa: CASRPGGKLFWEAFF; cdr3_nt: TGTGCCAGCAGGCCTGGGGGGAAACTTTTTTGGGAAGCTTTCTTT
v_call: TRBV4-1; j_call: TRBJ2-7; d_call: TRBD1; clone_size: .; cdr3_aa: CASSQIGQGLYEQYF; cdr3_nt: TGCGCCAGCAGCCAAATCGGACAGGGGTTATACGAGCAGTACTTC
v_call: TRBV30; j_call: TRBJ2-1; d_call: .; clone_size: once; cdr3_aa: CAWEASEQFF; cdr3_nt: TGTGCCTGGGAAGCTTCGGAGCAGTTCTTC
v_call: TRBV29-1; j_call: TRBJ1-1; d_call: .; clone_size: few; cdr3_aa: CSVAGVMNTEAFF; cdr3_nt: TGCAGCGTTGCCGGGGTCATGAACACTGAAGCTTTCTTT
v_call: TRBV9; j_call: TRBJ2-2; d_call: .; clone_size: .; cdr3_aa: CASSGVAEYGAGELFF; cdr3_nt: TGTGCCAGCAGTGGAGTTGCGGAGTACGGCGCCGGGGAGCTGTTTTTT
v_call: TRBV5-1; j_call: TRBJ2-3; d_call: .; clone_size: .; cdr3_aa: CASSLGPADTQYF; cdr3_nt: TGCGCCAGCAGCTTGGGGCCGGCAGATACGCAGTATTTT
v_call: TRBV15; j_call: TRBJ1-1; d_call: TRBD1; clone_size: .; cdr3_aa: CATSRVGTGTTEAFF; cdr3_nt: TGTGCCACCAGCAGAGTGGGGACAGGGACGACTGAAGCTTTCTTT
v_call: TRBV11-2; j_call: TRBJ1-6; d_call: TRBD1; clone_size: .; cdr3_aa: CASSLDWTGGSPLHF; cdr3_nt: TGTGCCAGCAGCTTAGATTGGACAGGAGGTTCACCCCTCCACTTT
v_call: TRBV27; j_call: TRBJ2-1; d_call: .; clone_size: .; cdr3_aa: CASNPGIALYNEQFF; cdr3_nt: TGTGCCAGCAACCCCGGAATAGCGCTCTACAATGAGCAGTTCTTC
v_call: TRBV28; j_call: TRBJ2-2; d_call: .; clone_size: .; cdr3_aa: CASKGGANTGELFF; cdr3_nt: TGTGCCAGCAAGGGTGGCGCAAACACCGGGGAGCTGTTTTTT
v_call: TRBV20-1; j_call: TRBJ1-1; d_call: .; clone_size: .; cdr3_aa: CSASSTEAFF; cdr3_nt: TGCAGTGCTAGTTCCACTGAAGCTTTCTTT
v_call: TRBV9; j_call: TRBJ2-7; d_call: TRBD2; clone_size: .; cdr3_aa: CASSVLGLADDIHEQYF; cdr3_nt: TGTGCCAGCAGCGTTCTCGGACTAGCGGACGACATCCACGAGCAGTACTTC
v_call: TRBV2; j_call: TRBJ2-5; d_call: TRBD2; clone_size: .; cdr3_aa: CASSIGLAEETQYF; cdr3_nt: TGTGCCAGCAGTATTGGACTAGCGGAAGAGACCCAGTACTTC
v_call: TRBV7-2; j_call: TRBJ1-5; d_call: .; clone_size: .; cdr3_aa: CASSPPDQPQHF; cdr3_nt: TGTGCCAGCTCCCCCCCCGATCAGCCCCAGCATTTT
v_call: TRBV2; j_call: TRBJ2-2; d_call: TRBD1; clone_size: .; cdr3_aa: CASRDDRAGELFF; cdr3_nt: TGTGCCAGCAGGGATGACAGGGCCGGGGAGCTGTTTTTT
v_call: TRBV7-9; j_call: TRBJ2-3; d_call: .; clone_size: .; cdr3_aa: CASRAADTQYF; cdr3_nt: TGTGCCAGCCGCGCGGCAGATACGCAGTATTTT
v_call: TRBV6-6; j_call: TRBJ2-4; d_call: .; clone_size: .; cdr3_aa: CASSPTELAKNIQYF; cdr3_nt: TGTGCCAGCAGCCCGACAGAACTAGCCAAAAACATTCAGTACTTC
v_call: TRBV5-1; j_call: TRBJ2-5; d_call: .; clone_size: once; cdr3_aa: CASSLSPAAETQYF; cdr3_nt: TGCGCCAGCAGCTTATCCCCCGCCGCGGAGACCCAGTACTTC
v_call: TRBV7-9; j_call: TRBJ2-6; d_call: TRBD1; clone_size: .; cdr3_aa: CASSQTGRGRSGANVLTF; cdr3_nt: TGTGCCAGCAGCCAAACGGGCAGGGGGCGTTCTGGGGCCAACGTCCTGACTTTC
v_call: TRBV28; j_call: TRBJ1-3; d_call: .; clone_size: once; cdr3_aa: CASSRTDIGNTIYF; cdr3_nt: TGTGCCAGCAGTAGGACAGACATAGGAAACACCATATATTTT
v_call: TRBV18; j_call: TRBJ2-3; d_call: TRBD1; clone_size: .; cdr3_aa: CASSEDRASKSQYF; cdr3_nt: TGTGCCAGCTCCGAGGACAGGGCGTCAAAGTCGCAGTATTTT
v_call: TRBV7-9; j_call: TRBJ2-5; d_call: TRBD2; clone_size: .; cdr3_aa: CASSSGGETQYF; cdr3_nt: TGTGCCAGCAGCTCCGGGGGGGAGACCCAGTACTTC
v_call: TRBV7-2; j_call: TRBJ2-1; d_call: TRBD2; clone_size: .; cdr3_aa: CASSLDPVILAGAYNEQFF; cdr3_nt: TGTGCCAGCAGCTTAGACCCAGTTATACTAGCGGGAGCCTACAATGAGCAGTTCTTC
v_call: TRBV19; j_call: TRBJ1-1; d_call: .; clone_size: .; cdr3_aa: CASSPRTLNTEAFF; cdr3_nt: TGTGCCAGTAGTCCCCGGACCTTGAACACTGAAGCTTTCTTT
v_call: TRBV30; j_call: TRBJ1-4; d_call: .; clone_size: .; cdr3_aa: CAWSGGGRTNEKLFF; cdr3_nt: TGTGCCTGGAGTGGCGGGGGGCGAACTAATGAAAAACTGTTTTTT
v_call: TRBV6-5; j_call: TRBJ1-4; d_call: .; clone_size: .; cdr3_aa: CASSYTGEKLFF; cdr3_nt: TGTGCCAGCAGTTACACTGGGGAAAAACTGTTTTTT
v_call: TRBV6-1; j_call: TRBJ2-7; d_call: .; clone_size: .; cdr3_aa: CASSADRTSYEQYF; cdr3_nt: TGTGCCAGCAGTGCCGACAGGACCAGCTACGAGCAGTACTTC
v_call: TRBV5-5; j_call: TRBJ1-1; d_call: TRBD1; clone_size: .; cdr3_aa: CASSLMGQRNTEAFF; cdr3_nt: TGTGCCAGCAGCCTAATGGGACAGAGGAACACTGAAGCTTTCTTT
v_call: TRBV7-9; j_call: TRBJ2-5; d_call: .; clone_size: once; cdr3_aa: CASSWGWDQETQYF; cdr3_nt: TGTGCCAGCAGCTGGGGGTGGGACCAAGAGACCCAGTACTTC
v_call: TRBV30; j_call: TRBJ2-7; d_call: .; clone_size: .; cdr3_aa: CAWSEGGAQYEQYF; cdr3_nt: TGTGCCTGGAGTGAAGGGGGGGCGCAATACGAGCAGTACTTC
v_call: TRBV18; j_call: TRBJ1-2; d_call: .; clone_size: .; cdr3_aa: CASSPPDGGYGYTF; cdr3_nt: TGTGCCAGCTCACCACCGGACGGTGGATATGGCTACACCTTC
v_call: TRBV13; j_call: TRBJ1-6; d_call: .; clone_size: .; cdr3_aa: CASSLGSGDGSSPLHF; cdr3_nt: TGTGCCAGCAGCTTAGGGTCAGGGGATGGAAGTTCACCCCTCCACTTT
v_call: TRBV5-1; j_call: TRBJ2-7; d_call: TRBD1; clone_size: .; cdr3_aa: CASSLEYGTGGNEQYF; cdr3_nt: TGCGCCAGCAGCTTGGAATACGGGACAGGGGGCAACGAGCAGTACTTC